These T cell receptor beta chains were read from a single sample in a study of blood T cells in healthy people across ages. In TCRdb, the 5' RACE reads were re-called with MiXCR into one record per CDR3 protein. The data contain hundreds of thousands of distinct CDR3 sequences, roughly a quarter of them singletons. This sample also belongs to another study, concerning T cells of mothers and their children.

The sample was blood. The receptor source for this set is a boy aged 2-15 years in good health. Both conserved end residues are part of each CDR3. D genes are given only for firm matches. Size is omitted from some rows. Given values are once, few, many or a class for expanded clones.

j_call cdr3_length clone_size v_call d_call cdr3_aa cdr3_nt
TRBJ2-2 15 once TRBV13 TRBD1 CASCRDRTATGELFF TGTGCCAGTTGCCGGGACAGGACTGCCACCGGGGAGCTGTTTTTT
TRBJ2-3 17 . TRBV7-8 TRBD2 CASSPRTSGRVTDTQYF TGTGCCAGCAGCCCACGGACTAGCGGGAGAGTCACAGATACGCAGTATTTT
TRBJ2-5 15 few TRBV19 TRBD2 CASRLAGTGWETQYF TGTGCCAGCCGACTAGCGGGGACGGGATGGGAGACCCAGTACTTC
TRBJ2-5 15 . TRBV7-3 TRBD2 CASSPTGGTQETQYF TGTGCCAGCAGCCCCACCGGGGGGACCCAAGAGACCCAGTACTTC
TRBJ1-2 13 . TRBV29-1 . CSVERGVGYGYTF TGCAGCGTTGAACGGGGCGTAGGATATGGCTACACCTTC
TRBJ2-7 14 . TRBV18 . CASSPQRDTHEQYF TGTGCCAGCTCACCACAGCGGGACACTCACGAGCAGTACTTC
TRBJ1-4 14 few TRBV20-1 TRBD1 CSAQPAGGNEKLFF TGCAGTGCCCAGCCAGCAGGGGGAAATGAAAAACTGTTTTTT
TRBJ1-2 14 few TRBV7-9 . CASSLNGGVDGYTF TGTGCCAGCAGCTTAAATGGGGGAGTCGATGGCTACACCTTC
TRBJ2-1 16 . TRBV6-5 TRBD1 CASSYLGTGAYNEQFF TGTGCCAGCAGTTACCTCGGGACAGGGGCATACAATGAGCAGTTCTTC
TRBJ2-2 15 few TRBV27 . CASSPSSPNTGELFF TGTGCCAGCAGTCCCAGTTCCCCGAACACCGGGGAGCTGTTTTTT
TRBJ1-4 15 . TRBV2 TRBD1 CASSQDRQSYEKLFF TGTGCCAGCAGCCAGGACAGGCAGAGCTATGAAAAACTGTTTTTT
TRBJ2-1 14 few TRBV6-1 . CASISERNSNEQFF TGTGCCAGCATTAGCGAGAGGAATAGCAATGAGCAGTTCTTC
TRBJ2-7 15 . TRBV7-2 TRBD2 CASSPLAGASYEQYF TGTGCCAGCAGCCCCCTAGCGGGAGCCTCCTACGAGCAGTACTTC
TRBJ2-7 15 few TRBV7-9 TRBD1 CASSPRQGASYEQYF TGTGCCAGCAGCCCTAGACAGGGGGCCTCCTACGAGCAGTACTTC
TRBJ2-2 16 few TRBV7-7 TRBD2 CASSLAGGPDTGELFF TGTGCTAGCTCCCTAGCGGGGGGGCCCGACACCGGGGAGCTGTTTTTT
TRBJ2-3 14 few TRBV3-1 . CASSQRDTFGPQYF TGTGCCAGCAGCCAAAGGGACACCTTTGGCCCGCAGTATTTT
TRBJ1-1 9 . TRBV29-1 . CSVEGKAFF TGCAGCGTTGAGGGTAAAGCTTTCTTT
TRBJ2-6 15 few TRBV7-2 . CASVRRFSGANVLTF TGCGCCTCAGTTAGACGGTTCTCTGGGGCCAACGTCCTGACTTTC
TRBJ2-7 16 once TRBV25-1 TRBD2 CASSGARGTSENEQYF TGTGCCAGCAGTGGGGCGAGGGGGACTAGCGAGAACGAGCAGTACTTC
TRBJ1-3 15 few TRBV6-6 . CASSYSTSSGNTIYF TGTGCCAGCAGTTACTCGACCAGCTCTGGAAACACCATATATTTT
TRBJ2-7 16 . TRBV10-3 . CAISESPSESFGEQYF TGTGCCATCAGTGAGTCCCCTAGCGAGAGTTTCGGCGAGCAGTACTTC
TRBJ1-5 16 . TRBV4-2 TRBD1 CASRGTVKGINQPQHF TGTGCCAGCAGAGGGACAGTTAAGGGGATCAATCAGCCCCAGCATTTT
TRBJ2-5 15 . TRBV4-1 . CASSPIDKAQETQYF TGCGCCAGCAGCCCAATCGACAAGGCCCAAGAGACCCAGTACTTC
TRBJ2-3 16 . TRBV5-1 . CASSLQVAASTDTQYF TGCGCCAGCAGCCTCCAGGTAGCGGCCAGCACAGATACGCAGTATTTT
TRBJ2-1 15 few TRBV27 TRBD1 CASSRPGQGANEQFF TGTGCCAGCAGCCGACCGGGACAGGGGGCTAATGAGCAGTTCTTC
TRBJ2-1 15 . TRBV3-1 TRBD2 CASSQVAGVFNEQFF TGTGCCAGCAGCCAAGTTGCGGGAGTTTTCAATGAGCAGTTCTTC
TRBJ1-2 18 . TRBV6-5 . CASSYDSPLQLINYGYTF TGTGCCAGCAGTTATGATAGTCCTCTGCAACTCATTAACTATGGCTACACCTTC
TRBJ2-1 16 . TRBV30 TRBD2 CAWTRTSSLSYNEQFF TGTGCCTGGACGAGGACTAGCAGCCTCTCCTACAATGAGCAGTTCTTC
TRBJ1-1 19 . TRBV15 . CATSREYPGLMVRDTEAFF TGTGCCACCAGCAGAGAGTATCCGGGGTTAATGGTTCGGGACACTGAAGCTTTCTTT
TRBJ2-1 14 . TRBV7-2 TRBD2 CASSLGGGFNEQFF TGTGCCAGCAGCTTAGGGGGGGGGTTCAATGAGCAGTTCTTC